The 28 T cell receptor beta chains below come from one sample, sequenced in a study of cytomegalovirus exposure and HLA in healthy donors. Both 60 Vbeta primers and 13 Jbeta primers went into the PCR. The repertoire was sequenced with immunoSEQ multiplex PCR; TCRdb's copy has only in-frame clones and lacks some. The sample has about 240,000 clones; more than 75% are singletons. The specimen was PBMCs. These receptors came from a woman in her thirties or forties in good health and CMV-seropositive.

CDR3 region: CAISDTVSNYGYTF. The CDR3 coding sequence is TGTGCCATCAGTGACACGGTTTCTAACTATGGCTACACCTTC. The chain has TRBV10-3 and TRBJ1-2; D gene ambiguous. Trimming removed 3 bases from V and 0 bases from J, with 8 bases in between. Per germline, CDR1 ENHRY and CDR2 SYGVKD. CDR3 size: 14 residues.

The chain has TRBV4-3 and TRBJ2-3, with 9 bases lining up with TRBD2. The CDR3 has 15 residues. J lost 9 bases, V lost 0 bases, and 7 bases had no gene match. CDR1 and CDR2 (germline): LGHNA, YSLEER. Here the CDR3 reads CASSQELRGGRTQYF. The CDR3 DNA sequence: TGCGCCAGCAGCCAAGAATTGCGGGGGGGCAGGACGCAGTATTTT.

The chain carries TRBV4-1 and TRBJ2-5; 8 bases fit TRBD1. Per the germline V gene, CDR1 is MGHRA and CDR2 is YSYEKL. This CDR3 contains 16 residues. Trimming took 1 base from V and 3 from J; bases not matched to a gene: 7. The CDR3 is CASSQGANRGKETQYF. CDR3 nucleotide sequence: TGCGCCAGCAGCCAAGGTGCGAACAGGGGGAAAGAGACCCAGTACTTC.

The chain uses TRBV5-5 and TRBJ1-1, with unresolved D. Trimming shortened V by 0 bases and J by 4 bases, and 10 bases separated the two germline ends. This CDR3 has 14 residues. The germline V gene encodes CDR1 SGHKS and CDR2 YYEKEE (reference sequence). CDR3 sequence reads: CASSLGGVRTEAFF. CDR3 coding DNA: TGTGCCAGCAGCTTGGGAGGAGTACGCACTGAAGCTTTCTTT.

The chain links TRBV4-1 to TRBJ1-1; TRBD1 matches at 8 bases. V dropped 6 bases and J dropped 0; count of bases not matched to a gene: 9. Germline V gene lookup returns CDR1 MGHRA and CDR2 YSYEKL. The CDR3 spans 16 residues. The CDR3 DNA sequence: TGCGCCAGCAGTCTCGAGGGGACAGGTGTGAACACTGAAGCTTTCTTT. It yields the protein CASSLEGTGVNTEAFF.

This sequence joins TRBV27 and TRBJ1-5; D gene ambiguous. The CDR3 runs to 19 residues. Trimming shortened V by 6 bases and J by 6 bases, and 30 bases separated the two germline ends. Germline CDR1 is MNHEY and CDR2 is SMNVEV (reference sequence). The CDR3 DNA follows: TGTGCCAGCAGCCGGCGGGGAGGGTTGGCTCTGCGTGGGGTTCAGCCCCAGCATTTT. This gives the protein CASSRRGGLALRGVQPQHF.

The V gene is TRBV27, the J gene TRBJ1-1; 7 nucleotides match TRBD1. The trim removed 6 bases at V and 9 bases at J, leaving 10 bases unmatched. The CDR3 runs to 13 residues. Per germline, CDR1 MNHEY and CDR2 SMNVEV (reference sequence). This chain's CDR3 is CASRSGGILKAFF. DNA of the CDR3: TGTGCCAGCAGGTCAGGGGGTATATTAAAAGCTTTCTTT.

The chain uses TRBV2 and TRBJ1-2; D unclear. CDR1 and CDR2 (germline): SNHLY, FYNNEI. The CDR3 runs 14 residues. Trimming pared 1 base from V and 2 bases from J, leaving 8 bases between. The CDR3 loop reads CASSEGALNYGYTF. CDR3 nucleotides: TGTGCCAGCAGTGAAGGGGCGCTAAACTATGGCTACACCTTC.

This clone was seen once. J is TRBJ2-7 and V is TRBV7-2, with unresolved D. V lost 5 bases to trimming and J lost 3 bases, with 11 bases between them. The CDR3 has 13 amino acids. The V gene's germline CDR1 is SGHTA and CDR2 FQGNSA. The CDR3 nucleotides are TGTGCCAGCAGCCCCGACTCGCTCTACGAGCAGTACTTC. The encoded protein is CASSPDSLYEQYF.

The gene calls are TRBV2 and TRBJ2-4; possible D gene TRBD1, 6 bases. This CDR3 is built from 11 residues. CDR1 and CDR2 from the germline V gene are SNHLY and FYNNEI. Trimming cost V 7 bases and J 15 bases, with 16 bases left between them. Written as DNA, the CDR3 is TGTGCCAGCAACCGACAGGTCCGTCGGTACTTC. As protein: CASNRQVRRYF.

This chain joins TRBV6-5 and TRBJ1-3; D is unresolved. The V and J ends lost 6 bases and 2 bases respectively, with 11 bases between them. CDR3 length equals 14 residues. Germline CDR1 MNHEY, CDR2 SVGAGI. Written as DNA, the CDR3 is TGTGCCAGCAGAGACCTCGGGGCTGGAAACACCATATATTTT. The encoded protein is CASRDLGAGNTIYF.

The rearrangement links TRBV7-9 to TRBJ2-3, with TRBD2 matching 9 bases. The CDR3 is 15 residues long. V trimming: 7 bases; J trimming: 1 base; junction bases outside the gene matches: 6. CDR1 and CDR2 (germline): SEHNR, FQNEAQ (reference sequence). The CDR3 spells CASTPRTSGTDTQYF. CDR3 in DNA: TGTGCCAGCACCCCCCGGACTAGCGGCACAGATACGCAGTATTTT.

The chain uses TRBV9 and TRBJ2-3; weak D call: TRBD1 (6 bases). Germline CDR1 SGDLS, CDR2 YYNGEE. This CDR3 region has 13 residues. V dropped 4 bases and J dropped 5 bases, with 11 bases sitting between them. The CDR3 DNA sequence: TGTGCCAGCAGCTCAGGGGCCCTAGATACGCAGTATTTT. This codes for CASSSGALDTQYF.

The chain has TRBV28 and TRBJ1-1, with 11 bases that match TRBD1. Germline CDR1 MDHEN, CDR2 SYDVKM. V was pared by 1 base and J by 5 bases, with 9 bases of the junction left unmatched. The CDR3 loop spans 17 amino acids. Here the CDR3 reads CASSLSGTGGRRTEAFF. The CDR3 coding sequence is TGTGCCAGCAGTTTATCTGGGACAGGGGGGAGGAGGACTGAAGCTTTCTTT.

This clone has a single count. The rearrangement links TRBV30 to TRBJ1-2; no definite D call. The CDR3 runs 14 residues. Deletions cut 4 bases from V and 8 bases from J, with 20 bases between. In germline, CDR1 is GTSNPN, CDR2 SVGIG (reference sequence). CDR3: CAWNPSRLSGGYTF. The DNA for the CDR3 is TGTGCCTGGAACCCTAGTCGGCTCTCGGGAGGCTACACCTTC.

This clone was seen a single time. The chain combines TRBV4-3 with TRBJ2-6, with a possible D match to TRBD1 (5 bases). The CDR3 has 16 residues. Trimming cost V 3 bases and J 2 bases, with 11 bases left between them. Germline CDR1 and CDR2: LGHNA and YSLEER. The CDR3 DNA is TGCGCCAGCAGCCAGCAAGGGGTTACTGGGGCCAACGTCCTGACTTTC. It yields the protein CASSQQGVTGANVLTF.

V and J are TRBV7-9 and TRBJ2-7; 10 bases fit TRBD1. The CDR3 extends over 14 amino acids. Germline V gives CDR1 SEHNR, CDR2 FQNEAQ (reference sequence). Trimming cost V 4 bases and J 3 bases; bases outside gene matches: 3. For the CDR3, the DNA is TGTGCCAGCAGCTCCCGGGACAGGGGCTACGAGCAGTACTTC. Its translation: CASSSRDRGYEQYF.

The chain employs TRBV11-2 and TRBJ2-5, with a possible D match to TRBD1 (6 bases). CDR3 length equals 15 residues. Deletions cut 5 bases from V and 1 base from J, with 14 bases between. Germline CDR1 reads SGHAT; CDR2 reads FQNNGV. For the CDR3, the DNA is TGTGCCAGCAGCCAAGTACAGGGAATCCAAGAGACCCAGTACTTC. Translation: CASSQVQGIQETQYF.

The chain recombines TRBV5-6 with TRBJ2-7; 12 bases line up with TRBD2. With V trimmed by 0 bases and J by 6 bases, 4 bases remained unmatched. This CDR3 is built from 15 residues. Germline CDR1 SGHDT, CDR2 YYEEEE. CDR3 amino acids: CASSLVEGLAGEQYF. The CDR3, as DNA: TGTGCCAGCAGCTTGGTAGAGGGACTAGCGGGCGAGCAGTACTTC.

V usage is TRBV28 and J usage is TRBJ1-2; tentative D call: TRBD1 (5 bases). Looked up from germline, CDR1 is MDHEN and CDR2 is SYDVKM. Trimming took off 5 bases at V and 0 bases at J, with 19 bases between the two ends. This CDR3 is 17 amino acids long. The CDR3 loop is CASSPWAGPDPNYGYTF. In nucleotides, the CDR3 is TGTGCCAGCAGTCCCTGGGCAGGGCCCGATCCTAACTATGGCTACACCTTC.

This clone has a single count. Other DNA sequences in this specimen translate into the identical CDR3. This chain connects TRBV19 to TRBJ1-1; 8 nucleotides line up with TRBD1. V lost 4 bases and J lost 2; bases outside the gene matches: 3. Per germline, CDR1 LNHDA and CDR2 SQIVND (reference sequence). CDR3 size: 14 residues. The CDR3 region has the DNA TGTGCCAGTAGTACCGGACAGGGAAACACTGAAGCTTTCTTT. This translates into CASSTGQGNTEAFF.

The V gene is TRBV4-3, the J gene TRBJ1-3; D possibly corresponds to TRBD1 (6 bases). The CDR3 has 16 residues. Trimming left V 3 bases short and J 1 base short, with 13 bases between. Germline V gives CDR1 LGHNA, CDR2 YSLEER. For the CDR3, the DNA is TGCGCCAGCAGCCAGGACACAGGGACGTCTGGAAACACCATATATTTT. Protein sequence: CASSQDTGTSGNTIYF.

The CDR3: CASSPNPMQGYEQYF. The CDR3 DNA sequence: TGTGCCAGCAGTCCCAACCCGATGCAGGGCTACGAGCAGTACTTC. The rearrangement uses TRBV27 and TRBJ2-7; TRBD1 might be the D (5 bases). Trimming pared 5 bases from V and 3 bases from J, leaving 17 bases between. The germline gives CDR1 MNHEY, CDR2 SMNVEV (reference sequence). The CDR3 is 15 residues long.

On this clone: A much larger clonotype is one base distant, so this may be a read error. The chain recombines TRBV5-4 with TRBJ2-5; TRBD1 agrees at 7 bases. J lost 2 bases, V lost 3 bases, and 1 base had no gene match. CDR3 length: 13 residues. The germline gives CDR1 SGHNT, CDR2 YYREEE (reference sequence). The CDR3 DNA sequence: TGTGCCAGCAGCTCCAGGGGGCAAGAGACCCAGTACTTC. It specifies CASSSRGQETQYF.

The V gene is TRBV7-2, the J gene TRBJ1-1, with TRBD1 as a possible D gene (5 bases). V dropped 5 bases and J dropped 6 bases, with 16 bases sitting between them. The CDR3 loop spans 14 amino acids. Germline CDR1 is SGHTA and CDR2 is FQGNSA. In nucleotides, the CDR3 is TGTGCCAGCAGCCCCACGCCAGGGCTCGCTGAAGCTTTCTTT. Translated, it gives CASSPTPGLAEAFF.

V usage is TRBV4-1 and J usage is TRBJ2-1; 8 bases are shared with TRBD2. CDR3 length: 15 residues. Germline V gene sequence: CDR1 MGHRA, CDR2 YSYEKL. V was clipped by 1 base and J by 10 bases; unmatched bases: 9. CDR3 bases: TGCGCCAGCAGCCAAGGACTAGCGTCCATAAAAGAGCAGTTCTTC. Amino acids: CASSQGLASIKEQFF.

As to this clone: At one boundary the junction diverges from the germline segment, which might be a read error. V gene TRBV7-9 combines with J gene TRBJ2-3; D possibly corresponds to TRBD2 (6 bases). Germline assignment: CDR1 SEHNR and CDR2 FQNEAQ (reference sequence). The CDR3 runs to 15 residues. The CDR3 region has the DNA TGTTCCAGCAGAGATGCCGGGAGCCCAACAGATACGCAGTATTTT. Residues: CSSRDAGSPTDTQYF. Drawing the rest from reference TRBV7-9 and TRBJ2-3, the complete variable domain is DTGVSQNPRHKITKRGQNVTFRCDPISEHNRLYWYRQTLGQGPEFLTYFQNEAQLEKSRLLSDRFSAERPKGSFSTLEIQRTEQGDSAMYLCSSRDAGSPTDTQYFGPGTRLTVL.

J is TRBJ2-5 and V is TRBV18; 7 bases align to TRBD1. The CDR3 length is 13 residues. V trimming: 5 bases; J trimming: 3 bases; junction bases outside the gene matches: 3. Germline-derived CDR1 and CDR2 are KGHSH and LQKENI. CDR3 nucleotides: TGTGCCAGCTCAATCGGGACAGAAGAGACCCAGTACTTC. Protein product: CASSIGTEETQYF.